This T cell receptor (beta chain) was identified during a study of neoadjuvant nivolumab and ipilimumab in lung cancer. Study conclusions and caveats: Only a small number of samples underwent TCR sequencing.

The CDR3 totals 16 residues. Germline CDR1 is SNHLY and CDR2 is FYNNEI. Trimming took 4 bases from V and 1 from J; bases not matched to a gene: 3. TCRdb keeps only in-frame clones here, not all; method: immunoSEQ multiplex PCR. The sample includes 19,000 or so clones, roughly 80% of them seen just once. With respect to this clone: No antigen is known for it.

The origin of this receptor is an adult with non-small cell lung cancer. The sequencing used tumor tissue, collected after neoadjuvant nivolumab, alone or with ipilimumab, at or shortly before surgery. The V gene is TRBV2, the J gene TRBJ2-2, with 10 bases lining up with TRBD2. CDR3 region: CASSASSGGNTGELFF. For the CDR3, the DNA is TGTGCCAGCAGTGCCTCTAGCGGGGGGAACACCGGGGAGCTGTTTTTT.